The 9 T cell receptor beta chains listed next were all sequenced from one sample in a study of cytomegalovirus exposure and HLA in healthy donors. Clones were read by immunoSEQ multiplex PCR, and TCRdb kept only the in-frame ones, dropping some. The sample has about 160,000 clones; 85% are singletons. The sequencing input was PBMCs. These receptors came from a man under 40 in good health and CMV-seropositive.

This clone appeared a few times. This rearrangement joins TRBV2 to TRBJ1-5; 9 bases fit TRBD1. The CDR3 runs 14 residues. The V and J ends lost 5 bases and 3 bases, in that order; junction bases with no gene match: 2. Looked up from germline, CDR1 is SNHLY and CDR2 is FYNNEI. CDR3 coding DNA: TGTGCCAGCAGTAGGGACAGGGTCAATCAGCCCCAGCATTTT. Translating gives CASSRDRVNQPQHF.

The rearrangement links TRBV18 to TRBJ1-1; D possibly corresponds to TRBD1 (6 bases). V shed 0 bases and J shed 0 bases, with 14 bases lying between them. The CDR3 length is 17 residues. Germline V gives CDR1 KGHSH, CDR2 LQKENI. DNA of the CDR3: TGTGCCAGCTCACCACCGAGGGGGGGGGTTATGAACACTGAAGCTTTCTTT. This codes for CASSPPRGGVMNTEAFF. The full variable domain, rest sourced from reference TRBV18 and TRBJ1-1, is NAGVMQNPRHLVRRRGQEARLRCSPMKGHSHVYWYRQLPEEGLKFMVYLQKENIIDESGMPKERFSAEFPKEGPSILRIQQVVRGDSAAYFCASSPPRGGVMNTEAFFGQGTRLTVV.

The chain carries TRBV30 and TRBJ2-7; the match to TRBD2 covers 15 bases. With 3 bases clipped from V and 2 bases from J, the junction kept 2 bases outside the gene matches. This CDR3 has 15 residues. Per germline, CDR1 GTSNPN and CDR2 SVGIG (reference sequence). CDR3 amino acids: CAWRGLAGGTYEQYF. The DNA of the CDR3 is TGTGCCTGGAGGGGACTAGCGGGGGGCACCTACGAGCAGTACTTC.

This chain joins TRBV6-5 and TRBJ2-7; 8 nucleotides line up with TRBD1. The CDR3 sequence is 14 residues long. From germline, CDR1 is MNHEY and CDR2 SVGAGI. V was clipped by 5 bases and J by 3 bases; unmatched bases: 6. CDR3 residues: CASSQAGQGYEQYF. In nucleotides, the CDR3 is TGTGCCAGCAGTCAAGCCGGACAGGGCTACGAGCAGTACTTC.

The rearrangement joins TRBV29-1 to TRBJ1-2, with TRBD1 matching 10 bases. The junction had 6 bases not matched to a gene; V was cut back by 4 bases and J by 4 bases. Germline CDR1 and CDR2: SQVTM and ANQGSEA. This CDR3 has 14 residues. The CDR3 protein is CSVVGTGEGYGYTF. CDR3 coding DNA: TGCAGCGTTGTAGGGACAGGGGAGGGCTATGGCTACACCTTC.

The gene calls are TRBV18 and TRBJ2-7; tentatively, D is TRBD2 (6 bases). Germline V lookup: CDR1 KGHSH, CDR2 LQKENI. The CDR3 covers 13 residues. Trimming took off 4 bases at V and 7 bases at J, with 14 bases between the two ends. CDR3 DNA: TGTGCCAGCTCACGGGGGGACGTGGGGGAGCAGTACTTC. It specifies CASSRGDVGEQYF.

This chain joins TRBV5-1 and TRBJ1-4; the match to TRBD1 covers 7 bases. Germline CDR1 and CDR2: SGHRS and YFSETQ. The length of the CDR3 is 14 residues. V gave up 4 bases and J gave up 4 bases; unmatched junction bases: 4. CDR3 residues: CASSPRDSNEKLFF. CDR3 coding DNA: TGCGCCAGCAGCCCCCGGGACAGTAATGAAAAACTGTTTTTT.

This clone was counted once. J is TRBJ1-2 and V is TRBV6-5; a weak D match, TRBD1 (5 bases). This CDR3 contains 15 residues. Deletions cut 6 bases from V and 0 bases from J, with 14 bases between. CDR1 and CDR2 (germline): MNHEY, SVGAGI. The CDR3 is CASSPAGGANYGYTF. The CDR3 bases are TGTGCCAGCAGCCCCGCCGGAGGGGCTAACTATGGCTACACCTTC.

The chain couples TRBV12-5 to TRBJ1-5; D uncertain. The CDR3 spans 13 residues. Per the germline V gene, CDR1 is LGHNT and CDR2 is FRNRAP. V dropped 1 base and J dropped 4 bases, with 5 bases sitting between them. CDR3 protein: CASGLERNQPQHF. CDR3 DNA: TGTGCTAGTGGTTTGGAGCGGAATCAGCCCCAGCATTTT.